This is a list of T cell receptor beta chains from one sample in a study of blood T cell repertoires in COVID-19. Only in-frame clones appear in the TCRdb table, and some are missing; sequencing was by immunoSEQ multiplex PCR. This sample has roughly 180,000 clones, with around four fifths found just once. Material for sequencing was peripheral blood. The receptor source for this set is a man between 40 and 49 years old who had recovered from COVID-19. Both conserved end residues are part of each CDR3. Each record gives: CDR3 DNA, CDR3 protein, D gene, CDR3 length, V gene, J gene, clone size. A D gene is named only where the DNA matches it firmly. The size entry is marked missing in some rows and otherwise reads once, few, many or a size class.

CDR3 DNA: TGTGCCATCAGGGCACTGACAGCGAACACTGAAGCTTTCTTT
CDR3 protein: CAIRALTANTEAFF
D gene: NA
CDR3 length: 14
V gene: TRBV10-3
J gene: TRBJ1-1
clone size: NA

CDR3 DNA: TGTGCCAGCAGCGACCCTCTAACGGGGGGCAGCAATGAGCAGTTCTTC
CDR3 protein: CASSDPLTGGSNEQFF
D gene: NA
CDR3 length: 16
V gene: TRBV9
J gene: TRBJ2-1
clone size: NA

CDR3 DNA: TGTGCCAGCAGCCCCAGGGACACTGAAGCTTTCTTT
CDR3 protein: CASSPRDTEAFF
D gene: NA
CDR3 length: 12
V gene: TRBV7-9
J gene: TRBJ1-1
clone size: once

CDR3 DNA: TGCGCCAGCAGCTTTCAGGGGACTAACTACGAGCAGTACTTC
CDR3 protein: CASSFQGTNYEQYF
D gene: NA
CDR3 length: 14
V gene: TRBV5-1
J gene: TRBJ2-7
clone size: NA

CDR3 DNA: TGTGCCAGCGCACCCCGGACTGCTCAGCCCCAGCATTTT
CDR3 protein: CASAPRTAQPQHF
D gene: NA
CDR3 length: 13
V gene: TRBV27
J gene: TRBJ1-5
clone size: NA

CDR3 DNA: TGTGCCAGCAGGTCCCCGCGGGGGAACTCCTCCTACAATGAGCAGTTCTTC
CDR3 protein: CASRSPRGNSSYNEQFF
D gene: TRBD2
CDR3 length: 17
V gene: TRBV6-4
J gene: TRBJ2-1
clone size: once

CDR3 DNA: TGTGCCAGCAGCCCGGGACTAGCGGTCTACAATGAGCAGTTCTTC
CDR3 protein: CASSPGLAVYNEQFF
D gene: TRBD2
CDR3 length: 15
V gene: TRBV14
J gene: TRBJ2-1
clone size: NA

CDR3 DNA: TGTGCCAGCAGCCTGGCGACAGGGGCGAAGACCCAGTACTTC
CDR3 protein: CASSLATGAKTQYF
D gene: TRBD1
CDR3 length: 14
V gene: TRBV7-2
J gene: TRBJ2-5
clone size: NA

CDR3 DNA: TGTGCCAGCCGCTTATCCAGCAGCGGGAGGGGGACGCAGTATTTT
CDR3 protein: CASRLSSSGRGTQYF
D gene: TRBD2
CDR3 length: 15
V gene: TRBV7-2
J gene: TRBJ2-3
clone size: NA

CDR3 DNA: TGTGCCAGCAGCCCTGGGACAACTAGCACAGATACGCAGTATTTT
CDR3 protein: CASSPGTTSTDTQYF
D gene: NA
CDR3 length: 15
V gene: TRBV3-1/TRBV3-2
J gene: TRBJ2-3
clone size: NA

CDR3 DNA: TGTGCCAGCAGCTTGAGGGAAGACGGAAACATTCAGTACTTC
CDR3 protein: CASSLREDGNIQYF
D gene: NA
CDR3 length: 14
V gene: TRBV7-6
J gene: TRBJ2-4
clone size: NA

CDR3 DNA: TGTGCCAGCAGGCCGGGACAGGGGAACTATGGCTACACCTTC
CDR3 protein: CASRPGQGNYGYTF
D gene: NA
CDR3 length: 14
V gene: TRBV21-1
J gene: TRBJ1-2
clone size: NA

CDR3 DNA: TGTGCCAGCACACTAGCGGGAGACAATGAGCAGTTCTTC
CDR3 protein: CASTLAGDNEQFF
D gene: TRBD2
CDR3 length: 13
V gene: TRBV25-1
J gene: TRBJ2-1
clone size: NA

CDR3 DNA: TGTGCCAGCAGTTACCAAGGACTAGCGGCGAATGAGCAGTTCTTC
CDR3 protein: CASSYQGLAANEQFF
D gene: TRBD2
CDR3 length: 15
V gene: TRBV6-2/TRBV6-3
J gene: TRBJ2-1
clone size: NA

CDR3 DNA: TGCGCCAGCAGCCAAGTAAGACAAGATCATTCACCCCTCCACTTT
CDR3 protein: CASSQVRQDHSPLHF
D gene: NA
CDR3 length: 15
V gene: TRBV4-1
J gene: TRBJ1-6
clone size: NA

CDR3 DNA: TGTGCCAGCAGCCAGGGCATTAACACTGAAGCTTTCTTT
CDR3 protein: CASSQGINTEAFF
D gene: NA
CDR3 length: 13
V gene: TRBV28
J gene: TRBJ1-1
clone size: few

CDR3 DNA: TGTGCCGCGTCGGGGAATACTGAAGCTTTCTTT
CDR3 protein: CAASGNTEAFF
D gene: NA
CDR3 length: 11
V gene: TRBV2
J gene: TRBJ1-1
clone size: NA

CDR3 DNA: TGTGCCAGCAGCTTAAGGACAGGCACCGGGGAGCTGTTTTTT
CDR3 protein: CASSLRTGTGELFF
D gene: TRBD1
CDR3 length: 14
V gene: TRBV7-9
J gene: TRBJ2-2
clone size: NA

CDR3 DNA: TGTGCCAGCAGCTTAAGTCTAGCGGGAGGCTTATACAATGAGCAGTTCTTC
CDR3 protein: CASSLSLAGGLYNEQFF
D gene: TRBD2
CDR3 length: 17
V gene: TRBV7-3
J gene: TRBJ2-1
clone size: NA

CDR3 DNA: TGTGCCAGTGGACTAGCGAATTACAATGAGCAGTTCTTC
CDR3 protein: CASGLANYNEQFF
D gene: TRBD2
CDR3 length: 13
V gene: TRBV27
J gene: TRBJ2-1
clone size: once

CDR3 DNA: TGTGCCAGCAGGATCCGACAGGGGGACGGGCATGAAAAACTGTTTTTT
CDR3 protein: CASRIRQGDGHEKLFF
D gene: TRBD1
CDR3 length: 16
V gene: TRBV6-6
J gene: TRBJ1-4
clone size: NA

CDR3 DNA: TGTGCCATATTACCACAGCCGTACCAAGAGACCCAGTACTTC
CDR3 protein: CAILPQPYQETQYF
D gene: NA
CDR3 length: 14
V gene: TRBV6-8
J gene: TRBJ2-5
clone size: NA

CDR3 DNA: TGCGCCAGCAGTGCGCCGGGACTAGCGGGGAGTGAGCAGTTCTTC
CDR3 protein: CASSAPGLAGSEQFF
D gene: TRBD2
CDR3 length: 15
V gene: TRBV10-2
J gene: TRBJ2-1
clone size: NA

CDR3 DNA: TGTGCCAGCAGCCCCGGGTGGGAGCAGTACTTC
CDR3 protein: CASSPGWEQYF
D gene: NA
CDR3 length: 11
V gene: TRBV11-2
J gene: TRBJ2-7
clone size: NA

CDR3 DNA: TGTGCCAGCAGTTACGGTCGGGAGACCATTCAGTACTTC
CDR3 protein: CASSYGRETIQYF
D gene: NA
CDR3 length: 13
V gene: TRBV6-2/TRBV6-3
J gene: TRBJ2-4
clone size: NA

CDR3 DNA: TGCGCCAGCAGCCAAGTTCCGCTCCAGGGGGGAGCTTTATGGAAAAGTCTGTTTTTT
CDR3 protein: CASSQVPLQGGALWKSLFF
D gene: TRBD1
CDR3 length: 19
V gene: TRBV4-3
J gene: TRBJ1-4
clone size: NA

CDR3 DNA: TGTGCCTGGAGGGGGACAGGAAGAGGGGAGACCCAGTACTTC
CDR3 protein: CAWRGTGRGETQYF
D gene: TRBD1
CDR3 length: 14
V gene: TRBV30
J gene: TRBJ2-5
clone size: NA

CDR3 DNA: TGTGCCAGCAGGACAGAGGTCACTGAAGCTTTCTTT
CDR3 protein: CASRTEVTEAFF
D gene: NA
CDR3 length: 12
V gene: TRBV6-1
J gene: TRBJ1-1
clone size: NA

CDR3 DNA: TGTGCCATCAGGCCACTCAGGGGAGACTATGGCTACACCTTC
CDR3 protein: CAIRPLRGDYGYTF
D gene: NA
CDR3 length: 14
V gene: TRBV10-3
J gene: TRBJ1-2
clone size: NA